Here is one T cell receptor beta chain with its context. Its antigen specificity is not known. No quality values exist for individual bases; no much larger clone is one base distant. This specimen's time point label, interpreted: cells obtained before transplantation from donor or recipient. CD3+CD4+ and CD3+CD8+ populations were FACS-sorted from unstimulated pre-transplant donor and recipient cells taken from spleen or lymph nodes. The record originates from a study of graft-versus-host responses after intestinal transplantation (dated by TCRdb to 2020 to 2023). Regarding the complete study: The transplants that recipients got were multivisceral, liver-intestinal, or isolated intestinal. Every recipient was given anti-thymocyte globulin induction, then maintenance tacrolimus and steroids for 3 to 4 years. Rather than going through the commercial service, samples from three later patients were sequenced in-house on an Illumina MiSeq and processed with MiXCR. To identify alloreactive clones, pre-transplant mixed lymphocyte reaction products were sequenced and then compared with unstimulated pre-transplant donor and recipient T cells. A peak of at least 4% donor T cells among recipient peripheral blood mononuclear cells was the definition used for donor T cell macrochimerism. The cohort enrolled some 24 intestinal transplant recipients, one of whom was a retransplant, and a few patients without pretransplant specimens were excluded. Graft-versus-host and host-versus-graft alloreactive T cell clones were tracked in the graft, circulation and bone marrow after intestinal transplantation using bulk TCR-beta CDR3 sequencing.

The CDR3 contains 13 residues, cysteine and phenylalanine counted. Of all the DNA, just the CDR3 is kept, 39 bases in frame from base 1. The germline V gene specifies MDHEN as CDR1 and SYDVKM as CDR2. Clipping removes 8 bases from V and 10 bases from J, with 7 as the unmatched junction base count. Library preparation was by the immunoSEQ multiplex PCR assay. In most patients, genomic DNA was isolated using the Qiagen DNeasy Blood and Tissue Kit and sent frozen to Adaptive Biotechnologies for TCR sequencing. Adaptive Biotechnologies carried out high-throughput TCR-beta CDR3 sequencing of genomic DNA for most patients. The paper's processing steps were these. TCR sequencing data for around 19 patients were retrieved from Adaptive's ImmunoSEQ software; a few other patients were processed with MiXCR and VDJtools. CD4 versus CD8 sorting errors were corrected by removing sequences found in both subsets at a frequency ratio below 5:1. CDR3 nucleotide sequences shared by donor and recipient were removed because the origin of these sequences could not be assigned. To be classed as alloreactive, a clone needed at least 2-fold expansion over unstimulated cells and a minimum CFSE-low frequency of 0.002% (template counts) or 0.001% (read counts). A clone was considered mappable if detected in the sequenced pre-transplant spleen, lymph node, or MLR CFSE-low populations of the donor or recipient. The cumulative frequency of alloreactive clones was calculated as a percentage of all sequences, weighted by copy number. The table was pulled from immuneACCESS by TCRdb, which kept in-frame rearrangements only. Such tables lose some clones; where checked, under half of the loss comes from unresolved V genes, and the rest has no known cause. The D gene and trimming were derived from the DNA, and the V and J assignments and clone size from that table. The sample has tens of thousands of clones on record, just under 95% of them singletons. The ten top clones hold roughly 0.31% of the sample.

Broad study findings and their caveats: GvH clones were detected in recipient bone marrow, and some of these GvH clones were observed earlier in ileal mucosa or blood, consistent with an intestinal mucosal origin. Early after transplant, declines in HvG clones were associated with peak levels of circulating GvH clones. In the allografts of patients with donor T cell macrochimerism, GvH to HvG T cell clonal ratios were high. The conclusions were limited by the relatively low number and heterogeneity of the intestinal transplant patients.

The receptor was isolated from a human donor who received an intestinal transplant. The chain is encoded by TRBV28 joined to TRBJ2-1; 11 bases in the junction line up with TRBD2. Sequences were derived from unstimulated CD4+ T cells sorted from spleen or lymph node cells, sampled before intestinal transplant. The nucleotides are TGTGCCAGCGAGGTAGCGGGAGGGGGCGAGCAGTTCTTC. Its amino acids are CASEVAGGGEQFF.